Following are 12 T cell receptor beta chains from one sample sequenced in a study of beta chain features in type 1 diabetes (dated by TCRdb to the late 2010s). The paper's findings and limits, for the study overall: In all four CD4+ subsets, TCRB CDR3 length was moderately but significantly shorter in type 1 diabetes patients.

These receptors have no identified antigens. Library preparation employed the immunoSEQ multiplex PCR assay. The High Capacity cDNA Reverse Transcription Kit was used to reverse transcribe all of the isolated RNA, meaning that expressed TCRB transcripts were what got sequenced. TCRdb obtained this table from immuneACCESS and retained in-frame rearrangements with V and J assigned. These tables miss some clones; where compared with another copy, unresolved V genes account for less than half of the shortfall, and the remainder is unexplained. Recorded for this sample are 130,000 to 150,000 clones; around an eighth of them occurred a single time. Clones ranked in the top ten supply around 1.2% of the sample. The material sequenced was central memory CD4+ T cells from blood. These receptors originate from a man aged 18 to 30 with type 1 diabetes.

This clone appeared many times. This rearrangement joins TRBV18 to TRBJ2-1; D ambiguous. V was clipped by 5 bases and J by 8 bases, with 7 bases between them. CDR1 is KGHSH and CDR2 is LQKENI in the germline V gene. CDR3 length equals 11 residues. CDR3 sequence: CASSISHEQFF. The CDR3 nucleotides read TGTGCCAGCTCAATCAGCCATGAGCAGTTCTTC.

In its sample, this clone was seen a few times. The gene calls are TRBV25-1 and TRBJ2-7; 8 bases fit TRBD2. CDR1 MGHDK and CDR2 SYGVNS come from the germline V gene. With 2 bases clipped from V and 5 bases from J, the junction kept 8 bases outside the gene matches. The CDR3 is 15 residues long. The CDR3 nucleotides are TGTGCCAGCAGTGAAACGGGGAACGGGAGGGACGAGCAGTACTTC. Translated: CASSETGNGRDEQYF.

V gene TRBV27 combines with J gene TRBJ1-4; no firm D call. The CDR3 spans 12 residues. Germline V gives CDR1 MNHEY, CDR2 SMNVEV (reference sequence). V was cut by 5 bases and J by 8 bases, with 9 bases left in between. The CDR3 reads CASSTMGEKLFF. In DNA, the CDR3 is TGTGCCAGCAGTACTATGGGGGAAAAACTGTTTTTT.

This clone was detected ten times or more. The same CDR3 arises from other DNA sequences in this sample as well. The V gene is TRBV29-1, the J gene TRBJ1-1, with no clear D. The germline V gene encodes CDR1 SQVTM and CDR2 ANQGSEA. The CDR3 runs to 11 residues. The V end was cut by 0 bases, the J end by 7 bases, with 6 bases between. Here the CDR3 DNA reads TGCAGCGTTGAAGAGAGTCGTGAAGCTTTCTTT. Protein product: CSVEESREAFF.

The chain couples TRBV5-1 to TRBJ1-4; TRBD1 matches 10 bases. The junction had 6 bases not matched to a gene; V was cut back by 2 bases and J by 2 bases. Germline assignment: CDR1 SGHRS and CDR2 YFSETQ. The CDR3 consists of 17 residues. The CDR3 nucleotides are TGCGCCAGCAGCTTACAGGACAGGGGGAGGACTAATGAAAAACTGTTTTTT. Its protein product is CASSLQDRGRTNEKLFF.

The gene calls are TRBV4-1 and TRBJ1-2; no definite D call. This CDR3 comprises 13 residues. The V gene lost 3 bases and the J gene lost 7 bases, with 12 bases spanning the gap. Germline CDR1 MGHRA, CDR2 YSYEKL. CDR3 loop: CASSQTSGFGYTF. In DNA form, the CDR3 reads TGCGCCAGCAGCCAGACTTCTGGTTTTGGCTACACCTTC.

This clone was found a few times. The rearrangement links TRBV10-3 to TRBJ1-1; D is unresolved. Germline loops: CDR1 ENHRY, CDR2 SYGVKD. CDR3 size: 11 residues. With 3 bases removed from V and 11 bases from J, the gap between germline ends came to 10 bases. This CDR3 reads CAISDGVMAFF. The CDR3 nucleotides are TGTGCCATCAGTGACGGGGTAATGGCTTTCTTT.

The rearrangement uses TRBV18 and TRBJ1-1, with a possible D match to TRBD1 (6 bases). The germline V gene has CDR1 KGHSH and CDR2 LQKENI. This CDR3 spans 14 amino acids. V dropped 5 bases and J dropped 4 bases, with 14 bases sitting between them. This CDR3 is CASSVREGGTEAFF. The DNA of the CDR3 is TGTGCCAGCTCAGTGAGGGAGGGGGGCACTGAAGCTTTCTTT.

This clone was detected only a few times. V and J are TRBV5-1 and TRBJ2-7, with unresolved D. Trimming shortened V by 5 bases and J by 0 bases, and 9 bases separated the two germline ends. The germline V gene has CDR1 SGHRS and CDR2 YFSETQ. CDR3 length: 13 residues. CDR3 protein: CASRISPSYEQYF. DNA of the CDR3: TGCGCCAGCAGGATTAGTCCCTCCTACGAGCAGTACTTC.

The V call is TRBV29-1, the J call TRBJ2-5; 7 positions agree with TRBD2. The J call could be wrong; TRBJ2-7 is a better fit for the DNA end. This CDR3 comprises 14 residues. CDR1 and CDR2 (germline): SQVTM, ANQGSEA. The CDR3 nucleotides read TGCAGCGTCCAACTCCGCGGGGGTACCTACGAGCAGTACTTC. As protein: CSVQLRGGTYEQYF.

This clone was detected only a few times. The chain couples TRBV7-9 to TRBJ2-1, with 11 bases fitting TRBD2. The CDR3 is made up of 15 amino acids. Trimming removed 4 bases from V and 4 bases from J; junction bases left unmatched: 3. From germline, CDR1 is SEHNR and CDR2 FQNEAQ (reference sequence). CDR3 in amino acids: CASSSTSGGYNEQFF. The CDR3, as DNA: TGTGCCAGCAGCTCCACTAGCGGGGGATACAATGAGCAGTTCTTC. The variable domain in full, completed from reference TRBV7-9 and TRBJ2-1, reads DTGVSQNPRHKITKRGQNVTFRCDPISEHNRLYWYRQTLGQGPEFLTYFQNEAQLEKSRLLSDRFSAERPKGSFSTLEIQRTEQGDSAMYLCASSSTSGGYNEQFFGPGTRLTVL.

A few counts support this clone. Other DNA sequences in this sample translate to the same CDR3. The genes are TRBV18 and TRBJ2-2; D is unclear. Germline CDR1 KGHSH, CDR2 LQKENI. The V end was cut by 2 bases, the J end by 1 base, with 2 bases between. The CDR3 runs 13 residues. The CDR3 here is CASSPENTGELFF. The CDR3 DNA reads TGTGCCAGCTCACCAGAGAACACCGGGGAGCTGTTTTTT.